What follows are 20 T cell receptor beta chains derived from one specimen sequenced in a study of blood T cell repertoires in COVID-19. Sequencing was performed with immunoSEQ multiplex PCR; in TCRdb, only in-frame clones are kept and a portion is missing. This table has roughly 220,000 clones, around 87% appearing once. The sample comprised peripheral blood. Source of these receptors: a woman aged 45 to 65 with COVID-19, enrolled during active disease.

The chain uses TRBV6-4 and TRBJ2-3; possibly TRBD2 for D (6 bases). Trimming took 8 bases from V and 2 from J, leaving 23 bases between them. This CDR3 is 17 amino acids long. CDR1 MRHNA and CDR2 SNTAGT come from the germline V gene. The DNA for the CDR3 is TGTGCCAGCCCGACTAGAATCAGTTCCACACACACAGATACGCAGTATTTT. It specifies CASPTRISSTHTDTQYF.

The chain uses TRBV27 and TRBJ1-2; TRBD1 is a possible D gene (6 bases). The germline V and J ends were trimmed by 3 bases and 4 bases, with 12 bases remaining between them. There are 14 residues in the CDR3. CDR1 and CDR2 from the germline V gene are MNHEY and SMNVEV (reference sequence). The CDR3, as DNA: TGTGCCAGCAGTTTGACAGGCCGGGGCTATGGCTACACCTTC. Its translation is CASSLTGRGYGYTF.

This rearrangement joins TRBV28 to TRBJ1-2; tentative D call: TRBD1 (5 bases). This CDR3 is 14 amino acids long. The germline gives CDR1 MDHEN, CDR2 SYDVKM. Trimming pared 2 bases from V and 8 bases from J, leaving 15 bases between. In DNA, the CDR3 is TGTGCCAGCAGTTTAAGTCCCGCAGGGTTCGGCTACACCTTC. As protein: CASSLSPAGFGYTF.

The chain links TRBV6-5 to TRBJ1-1; the D is unclear. Germline values: CDR1 MNHEY, CDR2 SVGAGI. The CDR3 has 14 residues. V lost 0 bases to trimming and J lost 6 bases, with 11 bases between them. The CDR3 sequence: CASSYSSGTPEAFF. CDR3 nucleotide sequence: TGTGCCAGCAGTTACTCATCCGGTACCCCTGAAGCTTTCTTT.

In DNA form, the CDR3 reads TGTGCCAGCAGCTTGGTAGGGGTAAACACCGGGGAGCTGTTTTTT. It specifies CASSLVGVNTGELFF. The chain couples TRBV5-6 to TRBJ2-2; possibly TRBD1 for D (5 bases). CDR1 and CDR2 from the germline V gene are SGHDT and YYEEEE. The CDR3 is 15 residues long. The V end was cut by 0 bases, the J end by 2 bases, with 8 bases between. Full variable domain (missing parts from reference TRBV5-6 and TRBJ2-2): DAGVTQSPTHLIKTRGQQVTLRCSPKSGHDTVSWYQQALGQGPQFIFQYYEEEERQRGNFPDRFSGHQFPNYSSELNVNALLLGDSALYLCASSLVGVNTGELFFGEGSRLTVL.

The chain employs TRBV19 and TRBJ1-1; 7 bases line up with TRBD1. V was pared by 5 bases and J by 5 bases, with 5 bases of the junction left unmatched. The germline V gene has CDR1 LNHDA and CDR2 SQIVND (reference sequence). The CDR3 extends over 13 amino acids. CDR3 DNA: TGTGCCAGTAGTGCAGGGGGAAGGACTGAAGCTTTCTTT. Its translation: CASSAGGRTEAFF.

The rearrangement links TRBV5-6 to TRBJ2-6; no clear D gene. Germline CDR1 reads SGHDT; CDR2 reads YYEEEE. V was shortened by 1 base and J by 0 bases, with 8 bases between the two germline ends. The CDR3 contains 16 residues. The CDR3 region is CASSLRRFSGANVLTF. CDR3 DNA sequence: TGTGCCAGCAGCTTGCGGCGGTTCTCTGGGGCCAACGTCCTGACTTTC.

This clone was seen more than once but under ten times. Different DNA sequences within this sample yield the same CDR3. The chain employs TRBV19 and TRBJ1-5, with D unclear. CDR1 LNHDA and CDR2 SQIVND come from the germline V gene (reference sequence). Trimming took off 4 bases at V and 6 bases at J, with 7 bases between the two ends. This CDR3 contains 12 residues. For the CDR3, the DNA is TGTGCCAGTAGTACGGGGTTTCAGCCCCAGCATTTT. Translated, it gives CASSTGFQPQHF.

This clone was seen just once. The chain carries TRBV18 and TRBJ2-3; D not certain. Germline assignment: CDR1 KGHSH and CDR2 LQKENI. Trimming stripped 3 bases from V and 9 bases from J, with 10 bases between. There are 12 residues in the CDR3. CDR3 nucleotide sequence: TGTGCCAGCTCACCCGCAGGCCCAACGCAGTATTTT. Its protein product is CASSPAGPTQYF.

The genes are TRBV20-1 and TRBJ2-1; D might be TRBD2 (6 bases). CDR1 and CDR2 from the germline V gene are DFQATT and SNEGSKA (reference sequence). The CDR3 spans 15 residues. The V gene lost 3 bases and the J gene lost 0 bases, with 12 bases spanning the gap. The CDR3 DNA sequence: TGCAGTGCTAGTGCGGCGACTAGCTCCTACAATGAGCAGTTCTTC. Translation: CSASAATSSYNEQFF.

V and J are TRBV5-7 and TRBJ1-1; 7 nucleotides match TRBD1. TRBV5-7 is an open reading frame whose function is uncertain. CDR3 length: 16 amino acids. V lost 5 bases and J lost 0; bases outside the gene matches: 10. For the CDR3, the DNA is TGTGCCAGCAGACCTTCGGACAGGCCGATGAACACTGAAGCTTTCTTT. This encodes CASRPSDRPMNTEAFF.

The chain couples TRBV4-1 to TRBJ2-3; maybe TRBD2 (5 bases). Trimming removed 3 bases from V and 3 bases from J, with 22 bases in between. Germline-derived CDR1 and CDR2 are MGHRA and YSYEKL. This CDR3 has 18 residues. CDR3 in DNA: TGCGCCAGCAGCCAGCCAAGTCGGAGTAGCGCTAGAACAGATACGCAGTATTTT. It encodes CASSQPSRSSARTDTQYF.

The rearrangement uses TRBV30 and TRBJ1-5; perhaps TRBD1 as D (6 bases). The CDR3 covers 18 residues. The V end was cut by 3 bases, the J end by 0 bases, with 21 bases between. Per germline, CDR1 GTSNPN and CDR2 SVGIG (reference sequence). CDR3 amino acids: CAWSPPGHPRYSNQPQHF. The CDR3 DNA reads as TGTGCCTGGAGCCCGCCGGGACACCCCAGGTATAGCAATCAGCCCCAGCATTTT.

The V gene is TRBV7-2, the J gene TRBJ1-2; 7 bases agree with TRBD1. CDR1 is SGHTA, CDR2 FQGNSA, per germline. The V and J ends lost 4 bases and 0 bases, in that order; junction bases with no gene match: 5. The CDR3 loop spans 15 amino acids. As DNA, the CDR3 is TGTGCCAGCAGCTCGCTGGGGACAGCTAACTATGGCTACACCTTC. Translated: CASSSLGTANYGYTF.

Note on this clone: An end of the junction does not agree with germline; a read error may underlie this. The chain joins TRBV5-1 to TRBJ1-2, with D perhaps TRBD1 (5 bases). The CDR3 is made up of 12 amino acids. Germline V gives CDR1 SGHRS, CDR2 YFSETQ. The CDR3 bases are TGCGCCAGCAGCTTGGTGGGGGAGGGTCCACTCTTC. Translated: CASSLVGEGPLF.

The chain couples TRBV21-1 to TRBJ2-3; the tabulated D call, TRBD2, remains unverified against the DNA. TRBV21-1 is flagged as a pseudogene. The CDR3 is 17 amino acids. CDR3 coding DNA: TGTGCCAGCAGCAAAGTAAAGCGGGGGGGCGGCACAGATACGCAGTATTTT. As protein: CASSKVKRGGGTDTQYF.

V is TRBV12-3 or TRBV12-4 and J is TRBJ1-1; D remains ambiguous. V lost 3 bases and J lost 3, with 5 bases in between. This CDR3 has 12 residues. CDR3 nucleotides: TGTGCCAGCAGTTTCACAGACACTGAAGCTTTCTTT. Translating it yields CASSFTDTEAFF.

The chain couples TRBV4-3 to TRBJ2-7; TRBD1 agrees at 11 bases. Germline trimming cut 4 bases from V and 2 bases from J; bases unmatched to any gene: 4. The germline V gene has CDR1 LGHNA and CDR2 YSLEER. The CDR3 has 15 amino acids. The DNA for the CDR3 is TGCGCCAGCAGCCTTGGGACAGGGGGGACCTACGAGCAGTACTTC. Translated: CASSLGTGGTYEQYF.

This sequence joins TRBV7-2 and TRBJ2-7; a possible D gene is TRBD2 (5 bases). The CDR3 is made up of 15 amino acids. The germline V gene encodes CDR1 SGHTA and CDR2 FQGNSA. V was shortened by 1 base and J by 1 base, with 11 bases between the two germline ends. CDR3 residues: CASSLGRTLSYEQYF. The DNA for the CDR3 is TGTGCCAGCAGCTTAGGGCGGACTTTATCCTACGAGCAGTACTTC.

The V and J genes are TRBV28 and TRBJ2-3; 7 bases match TRBD1. Germline CDR1 is MDHEN and CDR2 is SYDVKM. V gave up 3 bases and J gave up 2 bases; unmatched junction bases: 20. The CDR3 sequence is 20 residues long. The CDR3 DNA follows: TGTGCCAGCAGTTTTTCTACTGACAGGGTGTCCCAAATGATCACAGATACGCAGTATTTT. Translated: CASSFSTDRVSQMITDTQYF.